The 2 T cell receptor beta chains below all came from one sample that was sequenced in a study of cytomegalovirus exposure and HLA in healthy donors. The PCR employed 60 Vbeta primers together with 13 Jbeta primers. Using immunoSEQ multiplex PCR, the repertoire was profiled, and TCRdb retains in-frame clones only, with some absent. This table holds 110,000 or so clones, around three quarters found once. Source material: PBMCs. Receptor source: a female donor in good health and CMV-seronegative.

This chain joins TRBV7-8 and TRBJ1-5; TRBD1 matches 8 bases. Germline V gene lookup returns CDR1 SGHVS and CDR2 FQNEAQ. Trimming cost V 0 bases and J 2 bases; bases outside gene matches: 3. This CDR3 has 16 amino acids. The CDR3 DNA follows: TGTGCCAGCAGCTTAGCTACGACAGGGGGCAATCAGCCCCAGCATTTT. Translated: CASSLATTGGNQPQHF.

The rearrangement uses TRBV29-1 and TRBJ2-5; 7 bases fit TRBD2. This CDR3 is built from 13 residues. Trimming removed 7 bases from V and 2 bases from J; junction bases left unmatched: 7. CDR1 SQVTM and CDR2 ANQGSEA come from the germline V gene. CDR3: CSARASGQETQYF. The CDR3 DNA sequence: TGCAGCGCTAGGGCTAGCGGACAAGAGACCCAGTACTTC.